What follows is one T cell receptor (beta chain) and its context. Germline CDR1 is MNHNS and CDR2 is SASEGT. CDR3 size: 14 residues. The V gene end was trimmed by 6 bases and the J gene end by 7 bases; junction bases not matched to a gene: 3. This sample was taken from a study of CD8+ T cells in alopecia areata. Sequencing templates came from extracted RNA that was reverse transcribed into cDNA. The repertoire was sequenced with immunoSEQ multiplex PCR; TCRdb's copy has only in-frame clones and lacks some. The data contain 200,000 or so clones, around two fifths of them singletons. The sample's treatment: oral pan-JAK inhibitor, 5-10 mg twice daily. Alopecia areata patients provided lesional scalp punch biopsies and peripheral blood, both collected for the study.

The specimen was CD4+ T cells sorted from blood, collected at approximately week 30, from a patient treated with tofacitinib. The chain recombines TRBV6-1 with TRBJ2-1, with 13 bases aligning to TRBD2. The receptor was derived from a human donor with alopecia areata. CDR3 DNA sequence: TGTGCCAGCAGACTAGCGGGAGGGAGGAATGAGCAGTTCTTC. As protein: CASRLAGGRNEQFF.